This TCR beta chain was sequenced in a study of CD4+ T cells in melanoma (dated by TCRdb to about 2022). Turning to the overall study: Neoantigen-specific CD4+ T cells in human melanoma were investigated in the study.

As concerns this clone: The clone's antigen remains unknown. Base qualities are not at hand, and no much larger clone is one base apart.

Paper-wide results and their limitations: Neoantigen-specific CD4+ T cells in melanoma were reported to show diverse differentiation states. The report described a correlation between neoantigen-specific CD4+ T cells and the function of CD8+ T cells, macrophages and B cells.

The donors were melanoma patients. Taken from the germline V gene, the CDR1 and CDR2 loops are SQVTM and ANQGSEA. The CDR3 numbers 13 residues from cysteine through phenylalanine. The CDR3 DNA has 39 bases and is translated from base 1. Compared with germline, V lacks 3 bases and J lacks 6 bases; bases without a gene match: 3. Library creation used the immunoSEQ multiplex PCR assay. The table comes from immuneACCESS by way of TCRdb, which keeps in-frame sequences with V and J called. Part of the clones is missing from these tables; in studies checked, under half for an unresolved V gene and the rest for unknown reasons. Present in this sample are some 110,000 clones, around 93% of which were seen just once. The ten largest make up around 3.3% of the sample.

This sequence originates from a human donor with melanoma. Recombination connected TRBV29-1 to TRBJ2-1, and TRBD2 matches 9 of the central bases. Sequenced: peripheral blood. The CDR3 region reads CSVDVAGVNEQFF. The sequenced DNA: TGCAGCGTTGATGTAGCGGGAGTCAATGAGCAGTTCTTC.